Listed below are T cell receptor beta chains from one sample, sequenced in a study of radiotherapy plus CTLA-4 blockade in lung cancer. Assay: immunoSEQ multiplex PCR; the TCRdb copy retains only in-frame clones and omits some. Among around 99,000 clones listed, 70% to 90% were seen once. The sequences come from peripheral blood, collected from a patient treated with radiotherapy plus ipilimumab. Receptor source: a human donor with non-small cell lung cancer that progressed on radiotherapy plus ipilimumab. Each CDR3 is given with its conserved first and last residue. A D gene is named only where the DNA matches it firmly. The listing skips clone size in some rows; elsewhere it reads once, few, many or a size class.

once	TRBV2	.	TRBJ1-2	TGTGCCAGCAGTGAAATGGGTAGCAGGGCCTATGGCTACACCTTC	CASSEMGSRAYGYTF
.	TRBV15	.	TRBJ1-2	TGTGCCACCAGCATTTTAGGGGGACCTGGCTACACCTTC	CATSILGGPGYTF
.	TRBV18	.	TRBJ1-3	TGTGCCAGCTCACCTCTGGAGGGAGGCTCTGGAAACACCATATATTTT	CASSPLEGGSGNTIYF
.	TRBV30	.	TRBJ1-2	TGTGCCTGGAAAAGTTATGACCGGGGAAGCTATGGCGGCTACACCTTC	CAWKSYDRGSYGGYTF
.	TRBV6-5	.	TRBJ2-7	TGTGCCAGCAGCCCGACAGGCTACGAGCAGTACTTC	CASSPTGYEQYF
.	TRBV6-4	TRBD1	TRBJ1-5	TGTGCCAGCAGTGATAGACAGGGCCAGCCCCAGCATTTT	CASSDRQGQPQHF
.	TRBV10-1	.	TRBJ2-1	TGCGCCAGCAGTGAGTCGAGGGTTTTGGAGCAGTTCTTC	CASSESRVLEQFF
once	TRBV11-3	TRBD1	TRBJ2-3	TGTGCCAGCAGCATCGACAGGGTTGCGGGCGGAAGCACAGATACGCAGTATTTT	CASSIDRVAGGSTDTQYF
.	TRBV18	TRBD1	TRBJ1-1	TGTGCCAGCTCACAGGGACAGGGGAACACTGAAGCTTTCTTT	CASSQGQGNTEAFF
.	TRBV28	TRBD1	TRBJ2-5	TGTGCCAGCAACACGAGGACAGGAGGAGAGACCCAGTACTTC	CASNTRTGGETQYF
.	TRBV7-8	.	TRBJ2-5	TGTGCCAGCACCCAAACTCGGGCAGGGCACCAAGAGACCCAGTACTTC	CASTQTRAGHQETQYF
.	TRBV4-2	TRBD2	TRBJ2-3	TGTGCCAGCAGCCAAAGAGCCGGGACTAGCGCCGTCCCAGATACGCAGTATTTT	CASSQRAGTSAVPDTQYF
few	TRBV6-1	.	TRBJ1-2	TGTGCCAGCAGTGAAGCGCATGGCAGTCCCTGGGGCTACACCTTC	CASSEAHGSPWGYTF
.	TRBV2	.	TRBJ2-7	TGTGCCAGCAGTGAGGGCGGCCGGAACGAGCAGTACTTC	CASSEGGRNEQYF
.	TRBV6-6	.	TRBJ1-2	TGTGCCAGCAGCCTCGACAGGATAGGTGGCTACACCTTC	CASSLDRIGGYTF
.	TRBV19	TRBD2	TRBJ2-7	TGTGCCAGTAGTATAGCCTGGTCCGGGGGGACCGAGCAGTACTTC	CASSIAWSGGTEQYF
.	TRBV5-1	TRBD2	TRBJ2-3	TGCGCCAGCAGCTTTTCTCCTAGCGGGAGCACAGATACGCAGTATTTT	CASSFSPSGSTDTQYF
.	TRBV5-1	.	TRBJ2-5	TGCGCCAGCAGCTACGACATACAAGAGACCCAGTACTTC	CASSYDIQETQYF
.	TRBV19	TRBD1	TRBJ1-1	TGTGCCAGTAGCGTCGGGGGGACAGACACTGAAGCTTTCTTT	CASSVGGTDTEAFF
.	TRBV6-1	.	TRBJ2-3	TGTGCCAGCAGTATACAAAGCACAGATACGCAGTATTTT	CASSIQSTDTQYF
.	TRBV7-9	.	TRBJ2-2	TGTGCCAGCCCACTGGAAACCGGGGAGCTGTTTTTT	CASPLETGELFF
.	TRBV28	.	TRBJ1-1	TGTGCCAGCAGTTCCCCAAGCCAAGCTTTCTTT	CASSSPSQAFF
.	TRBV5-1	.	TRBJ2-3	TGCGCCAGCAGCCCTCGGGGGCTAGCGTTCACAGATACGCAGTATTTT	CASSPRGLAFTDTQYF
.	TRBV6-1	TRBD2	TRBJ2-7	TGTGCCAGCAGTGTCTCGGGGGGACTCTACGAGCAGTACTTC	CASSVSGGLYEQYF
.	TRBV5-1	TRBD1	TRBJ2-2	TGCGCCAGCAGCTTGGAGGGGGCATGGACCGGGGAGCTGTTTTTT	CASSLEGAWTGELFF
.	TRBV5-8	TRBD1	TRBJ2-7	TGTGCCAGCATCGTAACCGGGACAGGCTCCTACGAGCAGTACTTC	CASIVTGTGSYEQYF
.	TRBV9	.	TRBJ2-7	TGTGCCAGCAGCGTAGGTGACGAGCAGTACTTC	CASSVGDEQYF
few	TRBV6-1	TRBD1	TRBJ1-3	TGTGCCAGCAGTACCGACAGGGCCCCTGTGAACACCATATATTTT	CASSTDRAPVNTIYF
.	TRBV9	.	TRBJ1-3	TGTGCCAGCAGCGTAGGTATAGACTCTGGAAACACCATATATTTT	CASSVGIDSGNTIYF
.	TRBV7-9	.	TRBJ2-7	TGTGCCAGCACCCCCGGGGGCTACTCCTACGAGCAGTACTTC	CASTPGGYSYEQYF
.	TRBV11-3	.	TRBJ2-1	TGTGCCAGCAGCTCCCCTCCCTCCACGGGCGTTGAGCAGTTCTTC	CASSSPPSTGVEQFF
.	TRBV29-1	.	TRBJ2-3	TGCAGCGGGGGAGCGGATACGCAGTATTTT	CSGGADTQYF
.	TRBV27	.	TRBJ2-2	TGTGCCAGCAGCCCCGTCCTTTTCACCGGGGAGCTGTTTTTT	CASSPVLFTGELFF
.	TRBV30	.	TRBJ1-4	TGTGCCTGGAGTGTACGTCTAGGGAGGGAAAAACTGTTTTTT	CAWSVRLGREKLFF
.	TRBV5-5	TRBD1	TRBJ2-7	TGTGCCAGCAGCTACCGAGGGACAGCATCCTACGAGCAGTACTTC	CASSYRGTASYEQYF
.	TRBV19	.	TRBJ1-5	TGTGCCAGTCAGTGGGGGGGCGGTTCTAGCAATCAGCCCCAGCATTTT	CASQWGGGSSNQPQHF
.	TRBV10-1	.	TRBJ2-2	TGCGCCAGCAAACCGGGGCTCGGCGGGGAGCTGTTTTTT	CASKPGLGGELFF
.	TRBV6-1	.	TRBJ1-1	TGTGCCAGCAGTGATCGAATTACGAACACTGAAGCTTTCTTT	CASSDRITNTEAFF
.	TRBV11-2	.	TRBJ1-4	TGTGCCAGCAGCTTAGCGGTGGGGAAGGAAAAACTGTTTTTT	CASSLAVGKEKLFF
.	TRBV27	.	TRBJ2-5	TGTGCCAGCAGGTCGTCTCTACAAGAGACCCAGTACTTC	CASRSSLQETQYF
.	TRBV4-2	TRBD1	TRBJ1-4	TGTGCCAGCACCCAACAGGGGGCGTTTTTTATATCTGGAGAAACTAATGAAAAACTGTTTTTT	CASTQQGAFFISGETNEKLFF
.	TRBV5-6	.	TRBJ2-4	TGTGCCAGCAGCTTGGCGGGACCCAGACACATTCAGTACTTC	CASSLAGPRHIQYF